The 21 T cell receptor beta chains below all came from one sample that was sequenced in a study of T cells in Graves' hyperthyroidism and ophthalmopathy. What was amplified from RNA transcripts were TCR beta CDR3 regions. TCR CDR3 underwent first-round RT-PCR with the HTBI primer set. MiXCR, applied by TCRdb to the multiplex PCR reads, yields one record per CDR3 protein. The sample comprises just under 750,000 distinct CDR3 sequences, about a third of which are singletons, and around a third rests with the top ten. Sequencing was performed on blood. These receptors were collected from a woman aged 35 to 49 with Graves' hyperthyroidism.

The chain carries TRBV29-1 and TRBJ1-4, with a tentative D call TRBD1 (6 bases). The CDR3 contains 10 residues. Between the trimmed V and J ends, which lost 7 bases and 10 bases, there was a span of 10 bases. Germline V CDR1 and CDR2: SQVTM, ANQGSEA. The CDR3 region has the DNA TGCAGCGCGAGGGGGGGAAAACTGTTTTTT. Protein sequence: CSARGGKLFF.

In regard to this clonotype: A much larger clonotype is one base distant, so this may be a read error. The V gene is TRBV7-9, the J gene TRBJ1-1; D is possibly TRBD1 (5 bases). Germline CDR1 is SEHNR and CDR2 is FQNEAQ (reference sequence). CDR3 length: 14 residues. The CDR3 spells CASSSMGEGTEASF. As DNA, the CDR3 is TGTGCCAGCAGCTCCATGGGGGAGGGCACTGAAGCTTCCTTT. The full variable domain, in which reference TRBV7-9 and TRBJ1-1 provide the parts outside the CDR3, is DTGVSQNPRHKITKRGQNVTFRCDPISEHNRLYWYRQTLGQGPEFLTYFQNEAQLEKSRLLSDRFSAERPKGSFSTLEIQRTEQGDSAMYLCASSSMGEGTEASFGQGTRLTVV.

This clonotype occurred many times. The rearrangement joins TRBV6-6 to TRBJ2-7; no reliable D call. Germline V CDR1 and CDR2: MNHNY, SVGAGI (reference sequence). This CDR3 is built from 14 residues. With 4 bases removed from V and 0 bases from J, the gap between germline ends came to 10 bases. The CDR3 loop reads CASSSVKLSYEQYF. The CDR3, as DNA: TGTGCCAGCAGTTCGGTCAAGCTCTCCTACGAGCAGTACTTC.

The chain uses TRBV10-2 and TRBJ1-1, with 8 bases fitting TRBD1. Germline-derived CDR1 and CDR2 are WSHSY and SAAADI. Losses at the gene ends were 6 bases for V and 7 bases for J; bases not matched to a gene: 4. The CDR3 is made up of 12 amino acids. The CDR3 spells CASRGQGIEAFF. CDR3 nucleotides: TGCGCCAGCAGAGGACAGGGTATTGAAGCTTTCTTT.

This clonotype was seen a handful of times. The chain is built from TRBV5-6 and TRBJ1-6; no firm D call. From germline, CDR1 is SGHDT and CDR2 YYEEEE. V lost 5 bases and J 10 bases, leaving 16 bases between the germline ends. CDR3 length equals 14 residues. The CDR3 loop reads CASREEGIFSPLHF. The CDR3 DNA follows: TGTGCCAGCAGGGAGGAGGGAATATTCTCACCCCTCCACTTT.

V and J are TRBV12-3 or TRBV12-4 and TRBJ1-5; D is perhaps TRBD1 (6 bases). V was pared by 2 bases and J by 7 bases, with 15 bases between. The CDR3 extends over 15 amino acids. The CDR3: CASSLSVGAYQPQHF. Here the CDR3 DNA reads TGTGCCAGCAGTTTATCAGTGGGGGCGTACCAGCCCCAGCATTTT.

The chain combines TRBV19 with TRBJ1-5; possibly TRBD1 for D (6 bases). Germline V gene lookup returns CDR1 LNHDA and CDR2 SQIVND (reference sequence). This CDR3 has 16 amino acids. The ends were cut back, 5 bases at V and 2 bases at J, with 16 bases in the middle. Here the CDR3 reads CASSFASGGRNQPQHF. CDR3 bases: TGTGCCAGTAGTTTCGCCTCGGGGGGGCGCAATCAGCCCCAGCATTTT.

This clonotype was picked up many times. V is TRBV20-1 and J is TRBJ1-5, with 11 bases that match TRBD1. V was clipped by 7 bases and J by 6 bases; unmatched bases: 5. Germline CDR1 reads DFQATT; CDR2 reads SNEGSKA (reference sequence). This CDR3 has 13 residues. The CDR3 nucleotides read TGCAGTGGGACAGGGGGCGCGGGTCAGCCCCAGCATTTT. Translating it yields CSGTGGAGQPQHF.

This clonotype was detected many times. The chain uses TRBV29-1 and TRBJ1-1; maybe TRBD1 (5 bases). CDR3 size: 11 residues. Per germline, CDR1 SQVTM and CDR2 ANQGSEA. Trimming removed 5 bases from V and 7 bases from J, with 11 bases in between. CDR3 nucleotide sequence: TGCAGCGTTAATCAGGGATTTGAAGCTTTCTTT. Its protein is CSVNQGFEAFF.

Comments on this clonotype: The junction and the germline gene differ at one end; a read error may be behind it. The V and J genes are TRBV12-3 or TRBV12-4 and TRBJ1-5; D gene ambiguous. There are 14 residues in the CDR3. This CDR3 reads CANSLAEGNQPQHF. The DNA of the CDR3 is TGCGCCAACAGTTTAGCCGAAGGCAATCAGCCCCAGCATTTT.

A remark on this clonotype: This is likely a read error, given that the CDR3 carries no conserved phenylalanine or tryptophan at its end. The chain employs TRBV7-3 and TRBJ2-7; TRBD1 matches 8 bases. CDR3 length: 14 amino acids. The V segment lost 7 bases and the J segment 0 bases; nucleotides outside the gene matches: 5. The germline V gene has CDR1 SGHTA and CDR2 FQGTGA. The CDR3 nucleotides are TGTGCCAGCACGCGACAGGGGAGCTCCTACGAGCAGTACCTC. Translation gives CASTRQGSSYEQYL.

The CDR3 DNA is TGTGCCAGCAGCTTGGGGCTAGCGGCCCCTTACGAGCAGTACTTC. Protein sequence: CASSLGLAAPYEQYF. The V and J genes are TRBV7-4 and TRBJ2-7; the match to TRBD2 covers 7 bases. Germline V gene sequence: CDR1 SGHVT, CDR2 SQSDAQ. V dropped 3 bases and J dropped 4; count of bases not matched to a gene: 9. The CDR3 has 15 amino acids.

At least ten counts were recorded for this clonotype. The chain is built from TRBV7-2 and TRBJ2-2, with a tentative D call TRBD1 (5 bases). Trimming cost V 1 base and J 4 bases, with 10 bases left between them. The V gene's germline CDR1 is SGHTA and CDR2 FQGNSA. The length of the CDR3 is 15 residues. The CDR3 loop reads CASSLVPGPTGELFF. In DNA, the CDR3 is TGTGCCAGCAGCTTAGTACCAGGGCCCACCGGGGAGCTGTTTTTT.

This clonotype showed up many times. J is TRBJ1-2 and V is TRBV7-9; the match to TRBD1 covers 12 bases. This CDR3 contains 17 residues. Trimming at V came to 5 bases and at J to 6 bases, leaving 13 bases not matched to a gene. Germline CDR1 reads SEHNR; CDR2 reads FQNEAQ (reference sequence). This CDR3 is CASSPGGDRGRLNGYTF. The CDR3 nucleotides are TGTGCCAGCAGCCCCGGTGGGGACAGGGGGCGCTTGAATGGCTACACCTTC.

This chain links TRBV15 with TRBJ2-3; no clear D. CDR1 LNHNV and CDR2 YYDKDF come from the germline V gene (reference sequence). The length of the CDR3 is 17 residues. The ends were cut back, 4 bases at V and 6 bases at J, with 23 bases in the middle. In DNA, the CDR3 is TGTGCCACCAGCAACGTCGGCGACGCTACAATTCAGGATACGCAGTATTTT. As protein: CATSNVGDATIQDTQYF.

A remark on this clonotype: Since a much larger clone is just one base distant, this may be a read error. This sequence joins TRBV7-9 and TRBJ2-7; D might be TRBD1 or TRBD2, each matching 5 bases. The germline gives CDR1 SEHNR, CDR2 FQNEAQ (reference sequence). The CDR3 is 13 residues long. The CDR3, as DNA: TGTGCCGGCAGAGAGGGGCCAGCCTACGAGCAGTACTTC. Its translation is CAGREGPAYEQYF.

On this clonotype: Compared with germline, one end of the junction differs, possibly owing to a read error. V usage is TRBV7-9 and J usage is TRBJ1-1; D call uncertain. Germline values: CDR1 SEHNR, CDR2 FQNEAQ (reference sequence). The CDR3 length is 15 residues. The CDR3 loop reads CASRPRHGSNTGAFF. Here the CDR3 DNA reads TGTGCCAGCAGGCCCCGACACGGTTCGAACACTGGAGCTTTCTTT.

This clonotype was found many times. V gene TRBV9 combines with J gene TRBJ1-2, with 8 bases aligning to TRBD1. The CDR3 is 13 residues long. V lost 3 bases to trimming and J lost 6 bases; unmatched junction nucleotides: 4. The germline CDR1 and CDR2 sequences are SGDLS and YYNGEE. The CDR3 spells CASSARTGHGYTF. The DNA of the CDR3 is TGTGCCAGCAGCGCCCGGACAGGGCATGGCTACACCTTC.

As concerns this clonotype: This may arise from a read error, as a much more abundant clone is one base away. The CDR3 does not close with the conserved phenylalanine or tryptophan, likely indicating a read error. This sequence joins TRBV7-7 and TRBJ1-1, with TRBD1 as a possible D gene (6 bases). Germline loops: CDR1 SSHAT, CDR2 FNYEAQ (reference sequence). This CDR3 region has 19 residues. Trimming left V 3 bases short and J 0 bases short, with 23 bases between. CDR3 sequence: CASSLPRSVPGHLNTEAFL. The DNA for the CDR3 is TGTGCCAGCAGCTTGCCCAGGTCTGTCCCGGGACACCTGAACACTGAAGCTTTCCTT.

This clonotype was seen at least ten times. As DNA, the CDR3 is TGTGCCATCGCGACAGGGAGGTACAATTCACCCCTCCACTTT. Its protein product is CAIATGRYNSPLHF. V usage is TRBV10-3 and J usage is TRBJ1-6; 7 bases fit TRBD1. V shed 8 bases, J shed 7 bases, and the junction held 8 bases outside the gene matches. The length of the CDR3 is 14 residues. From germline, CDR1 is ENHRY and CDR2 SYGVKD.

About this clonotype itself: Possible read error: a much larger clone is one base away. V gene TRBV6-2 or TRBV6-3 combines with J gene TRBJ1-2; no clear D. Germline CDR1 MNHEY, CDR2 SVGEGT. There are 12 residues in the CDR3. CDR3 amino acids: CASSLTAYGYAF. The CDR3 nucleotides are TGTGCCAGCAGTCTGACGGCCTATGGCTACGCCTTC.